The clone carrying this T cell receptor (beta chain) is termed medium-sized. The antigen remains unidentified. This CDR3 is 14 amino acids long. Germline V CDR1 and CDR2: LGHNA, YNFKEQ. The ends were cut back, 0 bases at V and 5 bases at J, with 9 bases in the middle. Findings and caveats of the study: Tumor memory CD4+ T cell TCR gene usage clustered with blood and lymph node memory CD4+ cells and lymph node naive CD4+ cells. The larger-cohort validation was restricted to a single TCR beta V-J rearrangement rather than whole repertoires.

Full-length variable regions came from constant-region reverse primers plus semi-nested Nested Universal Primer A PCR. Using its own MiXCR run on the 5' RACE reads, TCRdb lists one record per CDR3 protein. This sample has 9,400 or so distinct CDR3 sequences; approximately 16% occur once, and the top ten carry under 4%. Sequenced input: memory CD4+ T cells sorted from blood. The subset: memory CD4+ T cells, CD4+CD45RO+CD25-. The TCR sequence derives from a female donor with breast cancer. V and J are TRBV4-2 and TRBJ2-3; perhaps TRBD2 as D (5 bases). The CDR3 loop is CASSQDVRGDTQYF. CDR3 DNA sequence: TGTGCCAGCAGCCAAGATGTACGGGGAGATACGCAGTATTTT.